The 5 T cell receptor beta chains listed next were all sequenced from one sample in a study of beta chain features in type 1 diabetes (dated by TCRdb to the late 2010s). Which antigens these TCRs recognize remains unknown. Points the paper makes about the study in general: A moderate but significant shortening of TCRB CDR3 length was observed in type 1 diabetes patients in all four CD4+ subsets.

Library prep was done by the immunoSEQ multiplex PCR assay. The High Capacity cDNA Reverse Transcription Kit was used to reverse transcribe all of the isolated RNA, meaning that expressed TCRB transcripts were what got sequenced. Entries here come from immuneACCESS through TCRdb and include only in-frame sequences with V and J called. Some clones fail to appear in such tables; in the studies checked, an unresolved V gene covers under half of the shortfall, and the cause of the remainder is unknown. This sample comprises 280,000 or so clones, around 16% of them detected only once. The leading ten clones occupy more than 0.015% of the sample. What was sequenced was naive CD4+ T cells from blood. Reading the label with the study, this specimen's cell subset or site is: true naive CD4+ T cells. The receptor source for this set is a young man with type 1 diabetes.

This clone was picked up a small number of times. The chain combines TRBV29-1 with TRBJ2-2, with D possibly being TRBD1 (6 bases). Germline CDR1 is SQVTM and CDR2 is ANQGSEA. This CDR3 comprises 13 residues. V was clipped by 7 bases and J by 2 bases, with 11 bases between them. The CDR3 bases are TGCAGCGCCAGGACAGTTAACACCGGGGAGCTGTTTTTT. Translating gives CSARTVNTGELFF.

The CDR3 bases are TGTGCCAGCAGCCCGTCACAGGGGGGGTCCTACGAGCAGTACTTC. Translation: CASSPSQGGSYEQYF. The chain links TRBV11-2 to TRBJ2-7; a possible D gene is TRBD1 (8 bases). Looked up from germline, CDR1 is SGHAT and CDR2 is FQNNGV. This CDR3 has 15 amino acids. V dropped 5 bases and J dropped 1 base, with 15 bases sitting between them.

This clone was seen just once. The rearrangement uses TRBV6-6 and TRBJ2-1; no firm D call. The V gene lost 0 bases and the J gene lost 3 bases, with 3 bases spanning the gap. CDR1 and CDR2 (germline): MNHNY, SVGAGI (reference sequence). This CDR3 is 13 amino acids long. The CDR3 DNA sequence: TGTGCCAGCAGTTACTCGAGCTACAATGAGCAGTTCTTC. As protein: CASSYSSYNEQFF.

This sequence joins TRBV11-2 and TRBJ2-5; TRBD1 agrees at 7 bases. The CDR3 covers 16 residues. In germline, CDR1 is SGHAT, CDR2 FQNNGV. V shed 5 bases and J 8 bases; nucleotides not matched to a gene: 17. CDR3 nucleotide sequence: TGTGCCAGCAGCCCCATAGACCGGGGCAGGGGGTACACCCAGTACTTC. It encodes CASSPIDRGRGYTQYF.

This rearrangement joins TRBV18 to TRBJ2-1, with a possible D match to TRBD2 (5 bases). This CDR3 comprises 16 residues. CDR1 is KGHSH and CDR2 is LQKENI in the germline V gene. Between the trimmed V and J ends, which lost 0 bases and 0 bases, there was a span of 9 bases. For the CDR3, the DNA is TGTGCCAGCTCACCACCTTCGGGGTTCTCCTACAATGAGCAGTTCTTC. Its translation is CASSPPSGFSYNEQFF.